This T cell receptor (beta chain) was recorded in a study of blood T cell repertoires in COVID-19. TCRdb's copy holds only in-frame clones and misses some; the assay was immunoSEQ multiplex PCR. The table lists approximately 140,000 clones, approximately 90% of them singletons. From germline, CDR1 is SGHTA and CDR2 FQGNSA. The CDR3 contains 14 residues. Trimming stripped 2 bases from V and 3 bases from J, with 8 bases between. Enrolled through a virtual design, the participants were between about 18 and 89 years of age and came from 24 US areas. The receptor comes from a middle-aged woman who had been exposed to COVID-19. V gene TRBV7-2 combines with J gene TRBJ1-5, with a tentative D call TRBD1 (5 bases). Input material: PBMCs or T cells enriched from blood (not recorded which). The CDR3 DNA sequence: TGTGCCAGCAGCTTAAGACAGCCCAATCAGCCCCAGCATTTT. Its translation: CASSLRQPNQPQHF.